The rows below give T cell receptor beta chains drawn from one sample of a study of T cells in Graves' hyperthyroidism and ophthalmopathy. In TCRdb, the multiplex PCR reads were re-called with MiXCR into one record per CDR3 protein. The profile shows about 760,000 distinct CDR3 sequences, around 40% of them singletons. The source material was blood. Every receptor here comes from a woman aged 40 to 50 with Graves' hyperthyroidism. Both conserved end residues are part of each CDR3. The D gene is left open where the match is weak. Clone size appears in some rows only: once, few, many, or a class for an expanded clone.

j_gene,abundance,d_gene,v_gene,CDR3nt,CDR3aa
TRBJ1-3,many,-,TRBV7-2,TGTGCCAGCAGCTTAGCCAGGGGCTACACCATATATTTT,CASSLARGYTIYF
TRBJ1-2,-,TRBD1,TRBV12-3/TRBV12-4,TGTGCCAGCAGTCCCGGGACAGGTGAACTCTATGGCTACACCTTC,CASSPGTGELYGYTF
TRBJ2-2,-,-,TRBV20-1,TGCAGAGGGTCGAGGGACTTCACCGGGGAGCTGTTTTTT,CRGSRDFTGELFF
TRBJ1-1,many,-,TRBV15,TGTGCCACCAGCAGAGATCTGGCCACGACTGAAGCTTTCTTT,CATSRDLATTEAFF
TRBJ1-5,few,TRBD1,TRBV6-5,TGTGCCAGCAGATTTGAAGGGGGCGGTCAGCCCCAGCATTTT,CASRFEGGGQPQHF
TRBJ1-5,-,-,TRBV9,TGTGCCAGCAGCGTAGGAGGTAGGGTAAATCAGCCCCAGCATTTT,CASSVGGRVNQPQHF
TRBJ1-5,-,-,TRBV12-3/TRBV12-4,TGTGCCAGCAGTTCGCCCTACGGCAATCAGCCCCAGCATTTT,CASSSPYGNQPQHF
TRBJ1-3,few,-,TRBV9,TGTGCCAGCAGCTTCTTAGGAGACACCATATATTTT,CASSFLGDTIYF
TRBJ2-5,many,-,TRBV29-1,TGCAGCGTTGAAGTCCCCCAGTGGAGACAGCCCCAAGAGACCCAGTACTTC,CSVEVPQWRQPQETQYF
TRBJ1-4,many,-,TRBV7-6,TGTGCCAGCAGCTTGGGGGCAGGGAAGGAAAAACTGTTTTTT,CASSLGAGKEKLFF
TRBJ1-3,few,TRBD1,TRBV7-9,TGTGCCAGCAGCCAACTTAGGACAGGAGGGTCCGGAAACACCATATATTTT,CASSQLRTGGSGNTIYF
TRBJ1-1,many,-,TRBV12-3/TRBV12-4,TGTGCCAGCAGTCCCCCGGTGGACACTGAAGCTTTCTTT,CASSPPVDTEAFF
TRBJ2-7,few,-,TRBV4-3,TGCGCCAGCAGCCATCTCCAGGGTTCCTACGAGCAGTACTTC,CASSHLQGSYEQYF
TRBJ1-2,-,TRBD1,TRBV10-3,TGTGCCATCAGTCGGACAGGGGCCTATGGCTACACCTTC,CAISRTGAYGYTF
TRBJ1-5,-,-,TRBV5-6,TGTGCCAGCAGCCGAGAAGACAGGAGCAATGCGCCCCAGCATTTT,CASSREDRSNAPQHF
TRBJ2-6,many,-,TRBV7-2,TGTGCCAGCAGCTTCGGGGGCGCTGGGGCCAACGTCCTGACTTTC,CASSFGGAGANVLTF
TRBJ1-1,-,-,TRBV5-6,TGTGCCAGCAGCGTAAGCCCAGGGCCGGAAGCTTTCTTT,CASSVSPGPEAFF
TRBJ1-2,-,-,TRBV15,TGTGCCACCAGCAGATCGGGACCCTTGGGTGGCTACACCTTC,CATSRSGPLGGYTF
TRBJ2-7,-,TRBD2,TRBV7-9,TGTGCCAGCAGCCACGAACTAGCGGCCAGCTCCTACGAGCAGTACTTC,CASSHELAASSYEQYF
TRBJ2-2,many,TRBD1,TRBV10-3,TGTGCCATCAGGACTGACAGGGGGCGTTTTGACACCGGGGAGCTGTTTTTT,CAIRTDRGRFDTGELFF
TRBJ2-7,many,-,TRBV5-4,TGTGCCAGCAGCTTGCGAGGGCTTAGGGACGAGCAGTACTTC,CASSLRGLRDEQYF
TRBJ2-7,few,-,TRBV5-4,TGTGCCAGCAGCCGCCCTCGGGAGCCCTACGAGCAGTACTTC,CASSRPREPYEQYF
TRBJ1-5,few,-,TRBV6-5,TGTGCCAGCAGTTACACGGGCCGAGGGGTCGATCAGCCCCAGCATTTT,CASSYTGRGVDQPQHF
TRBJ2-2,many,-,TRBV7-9,TGTGCCAGCAGCATATACAGCGCGAACACCGGGGAGCTGTTTTTT,CASSIYSANTGELFF
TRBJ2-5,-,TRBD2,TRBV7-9,TGTGCCAGCAGCTTAGATAGCGGGGTACAAGAGACCCAGTACTTC,CASSLDSGVQETQYF
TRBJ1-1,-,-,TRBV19,TGTGCCAGTAGTATCCTTCATTCAGAGAACACTGAAGCTTTCTTT,CASSILHSENTEAFF
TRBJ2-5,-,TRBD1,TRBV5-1,TGCGCCAGCAGCGAACAGGGGGCCGGGGCCGAGACCCAGTACTTC,CASSEQGAGAETQYF
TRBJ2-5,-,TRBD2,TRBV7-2,TGTGCCAGCAGCGTTAGCGGGGTCTGGGCTGGGGAGACCCAGTACTTC,CASSVSGVWAGETQYF
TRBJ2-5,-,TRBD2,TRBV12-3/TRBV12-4,TGTGCCAGCAACACCGGGGGGGGGCGAACGGAGACCCAGTACTTC,CASNTGGGRTETQYF
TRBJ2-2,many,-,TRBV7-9,TGTGCCAGCAGCCCGACGGACACCGGGGAGCTGTTTTTT,CASSPTDTGELFF
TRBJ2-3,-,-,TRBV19,TGTGCCAGTAGCGTAAGGGAGAACACAGATACGCAGTATTTT,CASSVRENTDTQYF
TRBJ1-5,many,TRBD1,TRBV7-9,TGTGCCAGCAGCTCAGGGGGATCGGGTCAGCCCCAGCATTTT,CASSSGGSGQPQHF
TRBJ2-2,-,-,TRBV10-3,TGTGCCAGCAGTTTGGGGTCCGACACCGGGGAGCTGTTTTTT,CASSLGSDTGELFF
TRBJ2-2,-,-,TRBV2,TGTGCCAGCAGGAGCAACCCAGGAACCGGGGAGCTGTTTTTT,CASRSNPGTGELFF
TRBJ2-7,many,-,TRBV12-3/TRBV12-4,TGTGCCAGCAGTACGACAGCGCCCGGGCAGTACTTC,CASSTTAPGQYF
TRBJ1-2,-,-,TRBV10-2,TGCGCCAGCAGTGACGCGCCTTACTATGGCTACACCTTC,CASSDAPYYGYTF
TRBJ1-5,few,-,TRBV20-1,TGCAGTACAGTGGAGTCCTACAATCAGCCCCAGCATTTT,CSTVESYNQPQHF
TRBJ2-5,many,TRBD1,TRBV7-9,TGTGCCAGCACCTCACAGGGGGCATGGCAAGAGACCCAGTACTTC,CASTSQGAWQETQYF
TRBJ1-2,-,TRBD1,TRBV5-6,TGTGCCAGCAGCTCCACTCTGGGGGACAGTTTATCCTATGGCTACACCTTC,CASSSTLGDSLSYGYTF
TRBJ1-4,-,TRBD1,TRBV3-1,TGTGCCAGCCAAGGACAGGGGTTTCTTGAAAAACTGTTTTTT,CASQGQGFLEKLFF
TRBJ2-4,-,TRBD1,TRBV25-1,TGTGCTCGATCATCAGGGGGCGAGACCAAAAACATTCAGTACTTC,CARSSGGETKNIQYF
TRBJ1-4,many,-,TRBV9,TGTGCCAGCAGCGCCCCTCTAGGAAAACTGTTTTTT,CASSAPLGKLFF
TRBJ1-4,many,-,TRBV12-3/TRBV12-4,TGTGCCAGCAGCCCGGAGGGGGGGGAACTGTTTTTT,CASSPEGGELFF
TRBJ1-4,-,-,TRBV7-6,TGTGCCAGCAGCTTGTACAGCCTTGAAAAACTGTTTTTT,CASSLYSLEKLFF
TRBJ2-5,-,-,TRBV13,TGTGCCATCAGTTCCCAGGGGAACCAAGAGACCCAGTACTTC,CAISSQGNQETQYF
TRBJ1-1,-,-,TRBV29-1,TGCAGCGTTGGCCTCAGAGGAACTGAAGCTTTCTTT,CSVGLRGTEAFF
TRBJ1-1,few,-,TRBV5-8,TGTGCCAGCAGCTTGGTGTCAGACAACACTGAAGCTTTCTTT,CASSLVSDNTEAFF
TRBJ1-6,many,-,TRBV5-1,TGCGCCAGCAGCCTTGAACAGAATTCACCCCTCCACTTT,CASSLEQNSPLHF
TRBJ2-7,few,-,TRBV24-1,TGTGCCACCAGTGATGGGACCTCGTACGAGCAGTACTTC,CATSDGTSYEQYF